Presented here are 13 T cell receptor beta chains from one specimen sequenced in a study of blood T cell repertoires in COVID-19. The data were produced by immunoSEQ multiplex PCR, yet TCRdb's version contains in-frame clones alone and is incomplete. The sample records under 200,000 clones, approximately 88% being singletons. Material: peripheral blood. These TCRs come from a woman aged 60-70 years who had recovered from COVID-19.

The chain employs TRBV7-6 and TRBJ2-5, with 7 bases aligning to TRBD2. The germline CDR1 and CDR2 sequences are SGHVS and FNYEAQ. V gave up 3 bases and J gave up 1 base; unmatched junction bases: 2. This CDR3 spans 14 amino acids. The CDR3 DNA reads TGTGCCAGCAGCTTCCAGCGGGGCCAAGAGACCCAGTACTTC. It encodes CASSFQRGQETQYF.

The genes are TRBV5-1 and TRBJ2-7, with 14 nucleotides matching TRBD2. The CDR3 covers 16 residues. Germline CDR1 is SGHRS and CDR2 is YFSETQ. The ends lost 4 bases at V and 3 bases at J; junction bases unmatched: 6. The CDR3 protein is CASSVGLAGVGYEQYF. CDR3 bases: TGCGCCAGCAGCGTGGGACTAGCGGGGGTTGGCTACGAGCAGTACTTC.

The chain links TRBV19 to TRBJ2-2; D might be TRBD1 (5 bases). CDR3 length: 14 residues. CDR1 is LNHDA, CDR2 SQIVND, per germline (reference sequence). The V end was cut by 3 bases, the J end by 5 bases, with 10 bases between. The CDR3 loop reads CASSIRPGTGELFF. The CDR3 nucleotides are TGTGCCAGTAGTATCCGGCCAGGGACCGGGGAGCTGTTTTTT.

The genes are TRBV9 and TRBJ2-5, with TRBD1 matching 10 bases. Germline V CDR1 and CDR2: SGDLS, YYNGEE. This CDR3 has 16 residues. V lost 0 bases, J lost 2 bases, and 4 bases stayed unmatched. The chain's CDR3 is CASSVAGGQGQETQYF. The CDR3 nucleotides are TGTGCCAGCAGCGTAGCGGGGGGACAGGGGCAAGAGACCCAGTACTTC.

The CDR3 spells CASSIALSGANVLTF. The CDR3, as DNA: TGCGCCAGCAGCATTGCGCTCTCTGGGGCCAACGTCCTGACTTTC. The V call is TRBV5-1, the J call TRBJ2-6; no definite D call. Germline V gives CDR1 SGHRS, CDR2 YFSETQ. V was cut by 4 bases and J by 0 bases, with 8 bases left in between. CDR3 size: 15 residues.

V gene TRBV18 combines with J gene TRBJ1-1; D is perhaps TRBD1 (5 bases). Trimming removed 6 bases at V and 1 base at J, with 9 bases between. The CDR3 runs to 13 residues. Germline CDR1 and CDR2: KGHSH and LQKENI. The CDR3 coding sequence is TGTGCCAGCTCGGGGCTCAGGAACACTGAAGCTTTCTTT. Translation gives CASSGLRNTEAFF.

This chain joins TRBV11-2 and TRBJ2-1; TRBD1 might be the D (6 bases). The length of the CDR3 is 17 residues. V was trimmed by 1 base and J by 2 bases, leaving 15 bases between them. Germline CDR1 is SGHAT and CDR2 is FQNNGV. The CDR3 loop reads CASSLGPGQLPYNEQFF. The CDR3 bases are TGTGCCAGCAGCTTAGGCCCCGGACAGCTCCCCTACAATGAGCAGTTCTTC.

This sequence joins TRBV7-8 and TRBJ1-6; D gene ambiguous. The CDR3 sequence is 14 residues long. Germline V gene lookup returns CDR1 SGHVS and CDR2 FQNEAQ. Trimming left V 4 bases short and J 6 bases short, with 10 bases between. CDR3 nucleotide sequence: TGTGCCAGCAGCTCTCAGTCACCTAATTCACCCCTCCACTTT. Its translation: CASSSQSPNSPLHF.

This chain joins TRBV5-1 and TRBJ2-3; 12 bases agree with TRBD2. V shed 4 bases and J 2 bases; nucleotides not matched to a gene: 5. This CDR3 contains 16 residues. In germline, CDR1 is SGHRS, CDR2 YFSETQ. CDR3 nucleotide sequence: TGCGCCAGCAGCCGGACTAGCGGGGAGAACACAGATACGCAGTATTTT. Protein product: CASSRTSGENTDTQYF. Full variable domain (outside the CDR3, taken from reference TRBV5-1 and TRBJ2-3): KAGVTQTPRYLIKTRGQQVTLSCSPISGHRSVSWYQQTPGQGLQFLFEYFSETQRNKGNFPGRFSGRQFSNSRSEMNVSTLELGDSALYLCASSRTSGENTDTQYFGPGTRLTVL.

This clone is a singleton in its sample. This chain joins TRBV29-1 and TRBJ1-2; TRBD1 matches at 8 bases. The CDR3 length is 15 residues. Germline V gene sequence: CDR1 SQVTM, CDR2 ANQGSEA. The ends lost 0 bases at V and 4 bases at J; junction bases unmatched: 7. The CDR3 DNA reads TGCAGCGTTGAAGAACTAGGACAGGGTTCCTATGGCTACACCTTC. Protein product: CSVEELGQGSYGYTF.

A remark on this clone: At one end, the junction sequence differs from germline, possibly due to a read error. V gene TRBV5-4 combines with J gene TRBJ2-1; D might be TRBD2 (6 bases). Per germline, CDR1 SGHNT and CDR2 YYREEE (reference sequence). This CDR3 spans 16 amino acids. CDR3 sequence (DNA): TGTGCCGGCAGCTTGTCGGGAGCTGGCGCCTACAATGAGCAGTTCTTC. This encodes CAGSLSGAGAYNEQFF.

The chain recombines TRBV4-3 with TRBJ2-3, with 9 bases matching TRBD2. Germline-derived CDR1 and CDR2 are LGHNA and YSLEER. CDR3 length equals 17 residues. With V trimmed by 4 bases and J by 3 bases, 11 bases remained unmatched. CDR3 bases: TGCGCCAGCAGCCTCGATCCGGCGGGGGGGCCGACAGATACGCAGTATTTT. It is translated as CASSLDPAGGPTDTQYF.

CDR3 in amino acids: CASSPPGQGGYEQYF. Written as DNA, the CDR3 is TGTGCCAGCAGCCCACCGGGACAGGGTGGCTACGAGCAGTACTTC. The rearrangement joins TRBV7-9 to TRBJ2-7; 9 bases match TRBD1. Per the germline V gene, CDR1 is SEHNR and CDR2 is FQNEAQ (reference sequence). The CDR3 loop spans 15 amino acids. The V segment lost 5 bases and the J segment 3 bases; nucleotides outside the gene matches: 8.